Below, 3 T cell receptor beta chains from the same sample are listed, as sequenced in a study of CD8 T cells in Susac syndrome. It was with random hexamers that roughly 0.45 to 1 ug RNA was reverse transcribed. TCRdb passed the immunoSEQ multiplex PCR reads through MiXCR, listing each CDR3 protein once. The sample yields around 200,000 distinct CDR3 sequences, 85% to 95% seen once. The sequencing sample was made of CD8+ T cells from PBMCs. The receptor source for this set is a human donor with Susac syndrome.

CDR3 bases: TGTGCCAGCAGTTCCTACAGGGATCTCGAGCAGTACTTC. This sequence encodes CASSSYRDLEQYF. The V gene is TRBV6-6, the J gene TRBJ2-7, with a tentative D call TRBD1 (6 bases). Between the trimmed V and J ends, which lost 4 bases and 6 bases, there was a span of 13 bases. Germline CDR1 and CDR2: MNHNY and SVGAGI (reference sequence). This CDR3 has 13 residues.

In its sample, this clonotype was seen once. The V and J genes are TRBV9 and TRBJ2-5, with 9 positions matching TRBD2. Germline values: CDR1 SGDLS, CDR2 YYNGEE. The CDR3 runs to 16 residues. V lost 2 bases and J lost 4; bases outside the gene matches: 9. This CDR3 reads CASSVPRAGGRETQYF. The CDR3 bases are TGTGCCAGCAGCGTTCCCCGAGCGGGGGGCAGAGAGACCCAGTACTTC.

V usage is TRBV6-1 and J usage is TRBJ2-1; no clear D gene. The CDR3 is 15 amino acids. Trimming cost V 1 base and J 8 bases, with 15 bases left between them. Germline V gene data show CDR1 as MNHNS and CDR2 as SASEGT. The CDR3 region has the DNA TGTGCCAGCAGTGAAGGGGATCTGCTAGTCTATGAGCAGTTCTTC. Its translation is CASSEGDLLVYEQFF.